This T cell receptor beta chain was found in a study of CD8 T cells in ankylosing spondylitis. Overall study findings and caveats: A TCR beta motif of roughly 8 highly homologous variants appeared characteristic of ankylosing spondylitis blood.

Notes on this clonotype: Its antigen is currently unknown.

Quantitative molecular-barcoded 5'-RACE generated the TCR beta libraries. Via MiXCR, TCRdb re-called the 5' RACE reads, giving one row per CDR3 protein. The table records about 400,000 distinct CDR3 sequences, 20% of them present only once. The CDR3 totals 15 residues. The J segment lost 2 bases and the V segment lost 6 bases, leaving 6 bases of the junction unmatched. The germline V gene encodes CDR1 MNHNS and CDR2 SASEGT. Sequencing input: blood, either unsorted or a sorted T cell fraction (not recorded which). This TCR derives from a male donor with ankylosing spondylitis or in good health (not recorded which). The chain links TRBV6-1 to TRBJ2-5, with 10 bases matching TRBD2. The CDR3 loop is CASSLSGGRQETQYF. CDR3 in DNA: TGTGCCAGCAGCCTTAGCGGGGGGAGACAAGAGACCCAGTACTTC.